A selection of T cell receptor beta chains follows, all from one sample in a study of follicular helper T cells after annual influenza vaccination. Method: immunoSEQ multiplex PCR; TCRdb's copy keeps in-frame clones and lacks some. The profile shows fewer than 7,500 clones, approximately 85% of them singletons. This sample comprised CXCR5+ CD38- circulating T follicular helper cells from blood, obtained on the day of influenza vaccination. The receptor set was obtained from an adult who received the influenza vaccine. The CDR3 runs from the conserved cysteine through the conserved F or W. A D gene is named only where the DNA matches it firmly. Expanded clones get a size class; other rows say once, few or many, or leave the size out.

v_gene	j_gene	abundance	d_gene	CDR3nt	CDR3aa
TRBV14	TRBJ2-1	once	TRBD1	TGTGCCAGCAGCCGGGCAGGGGGCAAATACAATGAGCAGTTCTTC	CASSRAGGKYNEQFF
TRBV19	TRBJ2-7	.	TRBD1	TGTGCCAGTAGTATAAGACAGGGAGACACCTACGAGCAGTACTTC	CASSIRQGDTYEQYF
TRBV29-1	TRBJ1-2	.	.	TGCAGCGTTGAGAGAGGGGGGGCTAGTGGCTACACCTTC	CSVERGGASGYTF
TRBV6-5	TRBJ1-5	few	.	TGTGCCAGCAGTTACCGGGGGACGGATGAGCCCCAGCATTTT	CASSYRGTDEPQHF
TRBV7-9	TRBJ1-2	.	.	TGTGCCAGCAGCTTATGGTCAGGGAGCTATGGCTACACCTTC	CASSLWSGSYGYTF
TRBV7-6	TRBJ2-2	.	.	TGTGCCAGCAGCTTAAACAGAGGCGGGGAGCTGTTTTTT	CASSLNRGGELFF
TRBV30	TRBJ2-6	.	.	TGTGCCTCCCCGGACAGTTCTGGGGCCAACGTCCTGACTTTC	CASPDSSGANVLTF
TRBV2	TRBJ2-7	.	.	TGTGCCAGCAGTGAAGTGAGGTACGAGCAGTACTTC	CASSEVRYEQYF
TRBV6-1	TRBJ1-2	.	.	TGTGCCAGCAGTGAAGCCCGAACAGACATCGGACGGACCGCGTCCCGCTATGGCTACACCTTC	CASSEARTDIGRTASRYGYTF
TRBV7-9	TRBJ1-4	.	TRBD1	TGTGCCAGCAGCTCTAATACAGGGGCTTTGACTAATGAAAAACTGTTTTTT	CASSSNTGALTNEKLFF
TRBV27	TRBJ2-1	.	.	TGTGCCAGCAGTTTATGGGGGACAAGAGGGGAGCAGTTCTTC	CASSLWGTRGEQFF
TRBV5-3	TRBJ1-2	.	.	TGTGCCAGAAGCTTATCAAGGGAGGGTCAAGACTATGGCTACACCTTC	CARSLSREGQDYGYTF
TRBV27	TRBJ1-5	.	TRBD1	TGTGCCAGCAGTTTATGGGGGACAGGGGGCGGTCAGCCCCAGCATTTT	CASSLWGTGGGQPQHF
TRBV11-3	TRBJ2-3	.	TRBD2	TGTGCCAGCAGCTTCAGAGCGGGAGGGAGCACAGATACGCAGTATTTT	CASSFRAGGSTDTQYF
TRBV30	TRBJ2-3	.	.	TGTGCCTGCCGCGGACGGATAAGCACAGATACGCAGTATTTT	CACRGRISTDTQYF
TRBV19	TRBJ2-1	.	.	TGTGCCAGTAGTCCCCCTCCCCACAATGAGCAGTTCTTC	CASSPPPHNEQFF